This T cell receptor (beta chain) was profiled in a study of blood T cell repertoires in COVID-19 (dated by TCRdb to 2019 to 2021). About the investigation overall: Samples covering the acute and convalescent phases of COVID-19 were provided by collaborators in the United States, Italy and Spain. The material from the prospective study consisted of cDNA or gDNA derived from T cells, B-cell-depleted T cells, or PBMCs. Subjects who had been exposed to COVID-19, were actively infected with it, or had recovered from it provided the deeply sampled blood TCRbeta repertoires that made up the dataset. A freely available public database, intended as a resource for researchers studying the immune response to SARS-CoV-2, is where the repertoires were released. The samples were drawn from the first 160 participants of the ongoing ImmuneRACE study and from over a thousand subjects provided by 6 global collaborators. Sample metadata almost always included a de-identified subject ID, COVID-19 status, age in years and sex. Where available, HLA class I and class II types were obtained from metadata supplied by the sample provider rather than from assay-based typing.

Each collaborating institution followed its own protocols to collect whole blood in K2EDTA tubes. For TCRbeta analysis, collaborator samples were shipped as frozen whole blood, as isolated PBMCs, or as DNA extracted from either sample type. Overall results and qualifications from the work: How much clinical and demographic metadata was included differed by source and by participant, and the metadata was provided uncurated.

As concerns this clone: This clone's antigen is unknown. It has no much larger one-base neighbor in the sample; base qualities were not kept.

The immunoSEQ Assay, a bias-controlled multiplex PCR, was used to amplify TCRbeta CDR3 regions from genomic DNA. The authors' pipeline ran thus. The number of nucleated cells in each sample was estimated from the amplification of reference gene primers within the assay. Sequence reads were collapsed and filtered to measure the absolute abundance of every unique TCRbeta CDR3 rearrangement. For each sample, productive Simpson clonality was calculated by taking the square root of Simpson's diversity index across productive rearrangements. TCRdb took over this immuneACCESS table, retaining in-frame rearrangements with V and J assigned. Such tables are incomplete; in checked studies, under half of the missing clones stem from an unresolved V gene, and the remainder is unexplained. V and J calls and clone size follow that table, whereas D and trimming were derived from the DNA. The sample table lists approximately 46,000 clones, around 86% of them with a count of one. Roughly 15% of the sample rests with the top ten.

V is reduced by 3 bases and J by 0 bases, leaving a spacing of 12 bases between them. Taken from the germline V gene, the CDR1 and CDR2 loops are SGHAT and FQNNGV. The CDR3 runs 16 amino acids, cysteine and phenylalanine included. CDR3 DNA is the only sequence kept; it has 48 bases, read in frame from the first base. The TCR sequence derives from a man aged 55 to 70 with active or convalescent COVID-19. The chain joins TRBV11-2 to TRBJ1-3, with no confident D gene call. Input material: peripheral blood. In nucleotides, the sequence is TGTGCCAGCAGCTTGAGTTTCGAGAGCTCTGGAAACACCATATATTTT. Its protein reads: CASSLSFESSGNTIYF.